This is a list of T cell receptor beta chains from one sample in a study of response to subunit inactivated influenza vaccine. TCRdb called the RT-PCR reads again in MiXCR, with one record for every CDR3 protein. The data contain approximately 680,000 distinct CDR3 sequences, 15% to 17% of them singletons. The source was PBMCs from blood, collected 11 to 12 days after vaccination. All receptors derive from a man in his fifties who received an inactivated influenza vaccine. Both conserved end residues are part of each CDR3. Fields, in order: CDR3 DNA, CDR3 protein, V gene, clone size, J gene, D gene. The D gene is left open where the match is weak. For some rows the clone size is stated as once, few or many, or as a class when expanded; others skip it.

TGTGCCAGCAGCCAACCTGGACAGGCGAACCGTCTTTTCTACAATGAGCAGTTCTTC CASSQPGQANRLFYNEQFF TRBV4-2 few TRBJ2-1 TRBD1
TGCAGTGCTAGAGTAATGACCGGGAGGATCCAAGAGACCCAGTACTTC CSARVMTGRIQETQYF TRBV20-1 few TRBJ2-5 TRBD2
TGTGCCAGCACATTCAGGGGCGTCTCCTACGAGCAGTACTTC CASTFRGVSYEQYF TRBV28 few TRBJ2-7 NA
TGTGCCAGCAGTTTAAGACTAGCGGGAGGGCCGTTGGACAATGAGCAGTTCTTC CASSLRLAGGPLDNEQFF TRBV28 NA TRBJ2-1 TRBD2
TGCGCCAGCAGCCAGGCTAGCCTCGGGACAGGGCTCAATGAGCAGTTCTTC CASSQASLGTGLNEQFF TRBV4-3 few TRBJ2-1 TRBD1
TGTGCCAGCAGCCACCGGGGACAGGGGGCGGCTGAAGCTTTCTTT CASSHRGQGAAEAFF TRBV9 few TRBJ1-1 TRBD1
TGCGCCAGCAGCCAACAGGGGCGTGACTATGGCTACACCTTC CASSQQGRDYGYTF TRBV4-3 NA TRBJ1-2 NA
TGTGCCAGCGCAGACGGGAGTTCCTACAATGAGCAGTTCTTC CASADGSSYNEQFF TRBV7-3 NA TRBJ2-1 NA
TGTGCCAGCAGTCAAACTAGCGGGAGGGCCGGGGCGCAGTATTTT CASSQTSGRAGAQYF TRBV12-3/TRBV12-4 many TRBJ2-3 TRBD2
TGCGCCAGCAGCTTGCGGAGGGGGCCTGGCATGAACACTGAAGCTTTCTTT CASSLRRGPGMNTEAFF TRBV5-1 few TRBJ1-1 TRBD1
TGCAGCACCCATCATGGCACAGATACGCAGTATTTT CSTHHGTDTQYF TRBV29-1 many TRBJ2-3 NA
TGTGCCAGCAGTGAAGGACTAGCGGGGAGGGGGTTCTTC CASSEGLAGRGFF TRBV6-1 NA TRBJ2-1 TRBD2
TGTGCCAGCAGTGATTGGACGAGGTCGCAGTATTTT CASSDWTRSQYF TRBV25-1 few TRBJ2-3 NA
TGCAGCGTTGTCGTTTTTGGGGACAGGGGCGACGAGCAGTACTTC CSVVVFGDRGDEQYF TRBV29-1 many TRBJ2-7 TRBD1
TGTGCCAGCAGCCAAGTGGTTAGGGGGCCTCAGCCCCAGCATTTT CASSQVVRGPQPQHF TRBV4-2 NA TRBJ1-5 TRBD1
TGTGCCAGCAGGAGGGAGCAGACAGATACGCAGTATTTT CASRREQTDTQYF TRBV12-3/TRBV12-4 NA TRBJ2-3 NA
TGCAGCGTTGAAGATCTTAGCGGGCGAAAGAAGACCCAGTACTTC CSVEDLSGRKKTQYF TRBV29-1 many TRBJ2-5 TRBD2
TGTGCCAGCAGCTTAGGAGCAGGGAGGGGGCAGTTCTTC CASSLGAGRGQFF TRBV7-2 NA TRBJ2-1 TRBD2
TGCGCCAGCAGCCAAGATCCAAGGGACCTCAGGCCTGCCTACGAGCAGTACTTC CASSQDPRDLRPAYEQYF TRBV4-3 NA TRBJ2-7 NA
TGTGCCAGCAGCCCGACAGGGGGCTCTGGAAACACCATATATTTT CASSPTGGSGNTIYF TRBV7-2 many TRBJ1-3 TRBD1
TGTGCCAGCAGCCAAGGAACTAGCGGGTTGCAGTTCTTC CASSQGTSGLQFF TRBV4-2 NA TRBJ2-1 TRBD2
TGCAGTGCTACCCGTTCGGGGAATGAGCAGTTCTTC CSATRSGNEQFF TRBV20-1 few TRBJ2-1 NA
TGCGCCAGCAGCGCCGGAGCCATCTCTGGAAACACCATATATTTT CASSAGAISGNTIYF TRBV5-1 NA TRBJ1-3 NA
TGCGCCAGCAGCCAGGCGGGGACAGGGTACTTCTTTAGCACAGATACGCAGTATTTT CASSQAGTGYFFSTDTQYF TRBV4-3 many TRBJ2-3 TRBD1
TGTGCCAGCAGCTTCTTCAGACAGGGGCCAAGCCAAGAGACCCAGTACTTC CASSFFRQGPSQETQYF TRBV5-6 NA TRBJ2-5 TRBD1